The T cell receptor (beta chain) under discussion was sequenced for a study of T cells in narcolepsy (dated by TCRdb to 2016 to 2018). Study-level background: Patients with narcolepsy type 1 or type 2 (NT1, NT2) were enrolled in the study together with healthy control donors. Autoreactive T cells targeting hypocretin neuron self-antigens (hypocretin, TRIB2) were sought in narcolepsy patients, and TCR Vbeta sequencing was used to track clonotypes in blood and CSF.

On this clone itself: Its specific antigen is unknown. Nothing much larger sits one base from this clone, and base qualities are not available.

Memory CD4+ T cells were sorted ex vivo from peripheral blood of narcolepsy patients and healthy controls for TCR Vbeta sequencing. CDR1 and CDR2 (GTSNPN, SVGIG) derive from the germline V gene (reference sequence). From the cysteine through the phenylalanine, the CDR3 covers 13 amino acids. CDR3 DNA is the only sequence kept; it has 39 bases, read in frame from the first base. V is reduced by 1 base and J by 6 bases, leaving a spacing of 12 bases between them. Study-wide findings and limitations: According to the report, autoreactive clonotypes were detected serially in the blood of the same patients and of different patients, but not in healthy controls. Certain blood memory CD4+ repertoires from patients and controls had no sequences that matched autoreactive T cell clones. Plots comparing CSF and blood CD4+ T cell clonotypes from the same patient highlighted HCRT-specific and TRIB2-specific autoreactive clonotypes. Numbers of sequenced blood memory CD4+ clonotypes were comparable, with averages of some 38,000 in patients and approximately 33,000 in controls.

Library creation used the immunoSEQ multiplex PCR assay. Held by TCRdb, this immuneACCESS table contains in-frame sequences only and omits some clones. Under half of the omission traces to an unresolved V gene where checked; the cause of the rest is unknown. This sample comprises about 30,000 clones, around 79% of them detected only once. The ten most abundant clones make up 1.1% of the sample. This sequence uses TRBV30 and TRBJ1-1; no D gene is confidently identified. Sequenced material: CD45RA- memory CD4+ T cells from PBMCs. The sample's cell subset or site label, decoded: memory T cells sorted ex vivo from peripheral blood. This TCR was recovered from a human donor with narcolepsy. The nucleotides are TGTGCCTGGAGTGCACAATGGGTCGCTGAAGCTTTCTTT. This gives the protein CAWSAQWVAEAFF.